This section outlines one TCR beta chain sequence together with its context. Its antigen is undetermined. The CDR3 is made up of 15 amino acids. With 6 bases clipped from V and 2 bases from J, the junction kept 3 bases outside the gene matches. In germline, CDR1 is SQVTM, CDR2 ANQGSEA. Unique molecular identifiers were present on the cDNA, which also gained a universal primer site by template switching. TCRdb used MiXCR to reprocess the 5' RACE reads, holding one entry per CDR3 protein. The sample includes some 260,000 distinct CDR3 sequences, more than 13% seen only once; the top ten take approximately 8.2%. Among all donors, each was a healthy Caucasian. The entry originates in a study of identical twins. Study-wide points: Analyses based on zero insertions could be partly confounded by invariant MAIT and iNKT cells.

The V and J genes are TRBV29-1 and TRBJ2-2; the match to TRBD2 covers 13 bases. The sample was memory (CD45RO+) T cells sorted from blood. This TCR came from a woman under 30 in good health. The CDR3 coding sequence is TGCAGCGTCCTGGGACTAGCGGGAAACACCGGGGAGCTGTTTTTT. Residues: CSVLGLAGNTGELFF.